This entry lists 28 T cell receptor beta chains sequenced from one sample in a study of blood T cell repertoires in COVID-19. TCRdb's table, derived via immunoSEQ multiplex PCR, lists solely in-frame clones and lacks some. The repertoire holds 13,000 to 15,000 clones, with around 91% as singletons. Sequencing was performed on peripheral blood. These receptors were taken from a human donor in a cohort sampled during active COVID-19.

The chain links TRBV7-9 to TRBJ1-1, with unresolved D. The CDR3 is 13 amino acids. Germline V gene data show CDR1 as SEHNR and CDR2 as FQNEAQ (reference sequence). V was clipped by 2 bases and J by 4 bases, with 8 bases between them. CDR3 bases: TGTGCCAGCAGCTTACCCGGGAGCACTGAAGCTTTCTTT. It codes for CASSLPGSTEAFF. The variable domain in full, with the rest retrieved from reference TRBV7-9 and TRBJ1-1, is DTGVSQNPRHKITKRGQNVTFRCDPISEHNRLYWYRQTLGQGPEFLTYFQNEAQLEKSRLLSDRFSAERPKGSFSTLEIQRTEQGDSAMYLCASSLPGSTEAFFGQGTRLTVV.

The table lists this clone with a count of one. CDR3: CASSPLGTGDNEQFF. In DNA, the CDR3 is TGTGCCAGCTCACCCCTCGGGACAGGGGACAATGAGCAGTTCTTC. The V and J genes are TRBV18 and TRBJ2-1, with 10 bases fitting TRBD1. The CDR3 covers 15 residues. V gave up 3 bases and J gave up 5 bases; unmatched junction bases: 4. The V gene's germline CDR1 is KGHSH and CDR2 LQKENI.

The rearrangement joins TRBV7-3 to TRBJ2-7; TRBD1 agrees at 10 bases. CDR1 is SGHTA and CDR2 is FQGTGA in the germline V gene. The junction had 15 bases not matched to a gene; V was cut back by 4 bases and J by 0 bases. The CDR3 covers 19 residues. CDR3 sequence: CASSSFRVTGGLSSYEQYF. The DNA for the CDR3 is TGTGCCAGCAGCTCTTTCCGGGTGACAGGGGGCCTTAGCTCCTACGAGCAGTACTTC.

V is TRBV5-5 and J is TRBJ2-7; D might be TRBD1 (5 bases). Germline-derived CDR1 and CDR2 are SGHKS and YYEKEE (reference sequence). The CDR3 spans 12 residues. V was trimmed by 5 bases and J by 4 bases, leaving 10 bases between them. CDR3 region: CASRRQHYEQYF. The CDR3 DNA reads TGTGCCAGCAGGAGACAGCATTACGAGCAGTACTTC.

The CDR3 spells CASSKLDRRDTYSGNTIYF. The CDR3 DNA reads as TGTGCCAGCAGCAAATTAGACCGCCGGGACACCTACTCTGGAAACACCATATATTTT. The chain links TRBV21-1 to TRBJ1-3; no DNA check was done on the table's D call, TRBD1. TRBV21-1 is a documented pseudogene. The CDR3 is 19 amino acids.

This sequence joins TRBV4-3 and TRBJ2-2; TRBD1 matches at 7 bases. The germline gives CDR1 LGHNA, CDR2 YSLEER. CDR3 length equals 14 residues. V trimming: 0 bases; J trimming: 7 bases; junction bases outside the gene matches: 2. Written as DNA, the CDR3 is TGCGCCAGCAGCCAAGAAGGGGGCATCGGGGAGCTGTTTTTT. Its translation: CASSQEGGIGELFF.

This sequence joins TRBV28 and TRBJ2-6, with a weak D call TRBD1 (5 bases). V shed 11 bases and J shed 2 bases, with 10 bases lying between them. Germline V gene lookup returns CDR1 MDHEN and CDR2 SYDVKM. This CDR3 has 13 amino acids. The CDR3 sequence is CASSRAGANVLTF. The CDR3 nucleotides are TGTGCCTCATCCAGGGCTGGGGCCAACGTCCTGACTTTC.

The rearrangement uses TRBV5-1 and TRBJ2-7, with D possibly matching TRBD2 (5 bases). V was shortened by 9 bases and J by 2 bases, with 15 bases between the two germline ends. CDR1 is SGHRS and CDR2 is YFSETQ in the germline V gene. The CDR3 totals 13 residues. CDR3 loop: CAKITGSTYEQYF. In nucleotides, the CDR3 is TGCGCCAAGATTACGGGGAGTACCTACGAGCAGTACTTC.

The rearrangement uses TRBV21-1 and TRBJ2-3; the tabulated D call, TRBD2, remains unverified against the DNA. TRBV21-1 is marked as a pseudogene. The CDR3 extends over 19 amino acids. DNA of the CDR3: TGTGCCAGCAGCAAAGCTCCACGGACTAGCGGGACTGGCACAGATACGCAGTATTTT. It encodes CASSKAPRTSGTGTDTQYF.

The gene calls are TRBV2 and TRBJ2-7; D unclear. The CDR3 is made up of 12 amino acids. Germline V gives CDR1 SNHLY, CDR2 FYNNEI. The germline V and J ends were trimmed by 11 bases and 0 bases, with 11 bases remaining between them. CDR3 loop: CAARGASYEQYF. The DNA of the CDR3 is TGTGCCGCCCGAGGAGCCTCCTACGAGCAGTACTTC.

The chain links TRBV7-9 to TRBJ1-2, with D perhaps TRBD1 (5 bases). V lost 5 bases and J lost 5, with 18 bases in between. This CDR3 comprises 15 residues. Looked up from germline, CDR1 is SEHNR and CDR2 is FQNEAQ (reference sequence). CDR3 loop: CASSQSRVALYGYTF. Written as DNA, the CDR3 is TGTGCCAGCAGCCAGAGCAGGGTTGCATTATATGGCTACACCTTC. The full variable domain, rest sourced from reference TRBV7-9 and TRBJ1-2, is DTGVSQNPRHKITKRGQNVTFRCDPISEHNRLYWYRQTLGQGPEFLTYFQNEAQLEKSRLLSDRFSAERPKGSFSTLEIQRTEQGDSAMYLCASSQSRVALYGYTFGSGTRLTVV.

This clone was detected only once. The V gene is TRBV24-1, the J gene TRBJ2-1; the match to TRBD2 covers 12 bases. In germline, CDR1 is KGHDR, CDR2 SFDVKD. Trimming removed 3 bases from V and 2 bases from J; junction bases left unmatched: 1. The CDR3 length is 16 residues. The CDR3 loop reads CATSDASGGAYNEQFF. CDR3 in DNA: TGTGCCACCAGTGATGCTAGCGGGGGGGCCTACAATGAGCAGTTCTTC.

The V gene is TRBV3-1 (or the pseudogene TRBV3-2), the J gene TRBJ1-2, with D uncertain. V was trimmed by 2 bases and J by 4 bases, leaving 11 bases between them. This CDR3 is 14 amino acids long. Germline CDR1 LGHDT, CDR2 YNNKEL (reference sequence). CDR3 in amino acids: CASSQYSTSYGYTF. Written as DNA, the CDR3 is TGTGCCAGCAGCCAATACAGTACATCCTATGGCTACACCTTC.

The V and J genes are TRBV30 and TRBJ2-5; 9 nucleotides align to TRBD2. This CDR3 region has 16 residues. V shed 0 bases and J 2 bases; nucleotides not matched to a gene: 7. Germline V gene data show CDR1 as GTSNPN and CDR2 as SVGIG (reference sequence). Written as DNA, the CDR3 is TGTGCCTGGAGTGTCGGTTCTAGCGGGGCACAAGAGACCCAGTACTTC. It specifies CAWSVGSSGAQETQYF.

V gene TRBV19 combines with J gene TRBJ2-2; 9 positions match TRBD2. Germline V gives CDR1 LNHDA, CDR2 SQIVND (reference sequence). This CDR3 comprises 15 residues. With 7 bases clipped from V and 2 bases from J, the junction kept 5 bases outside the gene matches. The CDR3 nucleotides are TGTGCCAGTATCCCTAGCGGGGCAAACACCGGGGAGCTGTTTTTT. Translating gives CASIPSGANTGELFF.

The V call is TRBV27, the J call TRBJ2-3; 9 bases fit TRBD2. CDR1 and CDR2 from the germline V gene are MNHEY and SMNVEV (reference sequence). Trimming cost V 10 bases and J 0 bases; bases outside gene matches: 8. This CDR3 region has 15 residues. The CDR3 DNA is TGTGCCACCAGGAGGCTAGCGGGAAGCACAGATACGCAGTATTTT. Its translation is CATRRLAGSTDTQYF.

The V call is TRBV5-1, the J call TRBJ1-5; 7 bases fit TRBD1. The CDR3 is 15 amino acids. The V gene's germline CDR1 is SGHRS and CDR2 YFSETQ. Trimming took 0 bases from V and 6 from J; bases not matched to a gene: 6. The CDR3 loop reads CASSLGGQSTQPQHF. The CDR3 bases are TGCGCCAGCAGCTTGGGGGGACAGTCGACTCAGCCCCAGCATTTT.

This clone was observed once. V and J are TRBV5-4 and TRBJ2-7, with TRBD2 identical over 7 bases. This CDR3 is 16 amino acids long. The germline CDR1 and CDR2 sequences are SGHNT and YYREEE (reference sequence). Losses at the gene ends were 0 bases for V and 1 base for J; bases not matched to a gene: 7. The CDR3 DNA follows: TGTGCCAGCAGCTTGGGGGGCAGGGAGGGGTCCTACGAGCAGTACTTC. Its translation: CASSLGGREGSYEQYF.

This chain connects TRBV21-1 to TRBJ2-7; TRBD1 reflects the table's D call only, with no check against the DNA. TRBV21-1 is given as a pseudogene. The CDR3 runs 15 residues. In DNA form, the CDR3 reads TGTGCCAGCAGCGGGCCGGGACATTTTGTCTACGAGCAGTACTTC. This gives the protein CASSGPGHFVYEQYF.

The chain is built from TRBV30 and TRBJ2-2; tentatively, D is TRBD1 (6 bases). CDR1 and CDR2 from the germline V gene are GTSNPN and SVGIG (reference sequence). V lost 4 bases and J lost 2, with 14 bases in between. CDR3 length: 15 residues. This CDR3 is CAWKHRRGNTGELFF. The DNA of the CDR3 is TGTGCCTGGAAGCACCGCAGGGGTAACACCGGGGAGCTGTTTTTT.

The chain links TRBV7-3 to TRBJ2-1, with D hard to call. V lost 3 bases and J 8 bases, leaving 14 bases between the germline ends. The germline gives CDR1 SGHTA, CDR2 FQGTGA. The length of the CDR3 is 14 residues. The CDR3 DNA sequence: TGTGCCAGCAGCTTTGGGCCAGCTTCAGATGAGCAGTTCTTC. Its translation is CASSFGPASDEQFF.

The J gene is TRBJ2-2, the V gene TRBV9; D is perhaps TRBD2 (6 bases). Germline lookup yields CDR1 SGDLS and CDR2 YYNGEE. The CDR3 contains 16 residues. Trimming cost V 0 bases and J 0 bases, with 9 bases left between them. The CDR3 sequence is CASSVDPGANTGELFF. The CDR3 coding sequence is TGTGCCAGCAGCGTAGATCCGGGGGCGAACACCGGGGAGCTGTTTTTT.

In DNA, the CDR3 is TGCAGTGCTAGTGGCGGAAGGCGCTACGAGCAGTACTTC. It encodes CSASGGRRYEQYF. The chain couples TRBV20-1 to TRBJ2-7; D not certain. The CDR3 is made up of 13 amino acids. Germline V gene data show CDR1 as DFQATT and CDR2 as SNEGSKA (reference sequence). Trimming removed 3 bases at V and 3 bases at J, with 12 bases between.

This clone has more than one count but fewer than ten. The chain carries TRBV5-1 and TRBJ2-4, with 10 bases lining up with TRBD1. The CDR3 spans 16 residues. V lost 4 bases to trimming and J lost 0 bases; unmatched junction nucleotides: 4. Germline CDR1 and CDR2: SGHRS and YFSETQ. The chain's CDR3 is CASSLGQGVAKNIQYF. DNA of the CDR3: TGCGCCAGCAGCCTAGGACAGGGGGTAGCCAAAAACATTCAGTACTTC.

This sequence joins TRBV5-4 and TRBJ2-6; D not resolved. The CDR3 sequence is 15 residues long. V gave up 4 bases and J gave up 2 bases, with 10 bases separating them. Germline CDR1 SGHNT, CDR2 YYREEE (reference sequence). CDR3 DNA sequence: TGTGCCAGCAGCCACGGTGCTCCTGGGGCCAACGTCCTGACTTTC. It encodes CASSHGAPGANVLTF.

The gene calls are TRBV7-2 and TRBJ1-5; tentatively, D is TRBD1 (6 bases). The CDR3 has 14 amino acids. Trimming stripped 6 bases from V and 5 bases from J, with 14 bases between. CDR1 SGHTA and CDR2 FQGNSA come from the germline V gene. Written as DNA, the CDR3 is TGTGCCAGCAGTCACCCAGGGGAATATCAGCCCCAGCATTTT. It encodes CASSHPGEYQPQHF.

The J gene is TRBJ1-3, the V gene TRBV30; D is unresolved. V lost 3 bases and J 2 bases, leaving 11 bases between the germline ends. The CDR3 is 14 amino acids. The germline V gene encodes CDR1 GTSNPN and CDR2 SVGIG (reference sequence). CDR3 protein: CAWRTPSAGNTIYF. CDR3 DNA: TGTGCCTGGAGGACTCCGTCGGCTGGAAACACCATATATTTT.

The rearrangement uses TRBV6-1 and TRBJ1-4; D may be TRBD1 (6 bases). This CDR3 spans 15 amino acids. The germline CDR1 and CDR2 sequences are MNHNS and SASEGT. V shed 0 bases and J shed 8 bases, with 13 bases lying between them. Here the CDR3 DNA reads TGTGCCAGCAGTGAAGCGGGGGCAGGTGGAGAAAAACTGTTTTTT. It translates to CASSEAGAGGEKLFF.